The source of this T cell receptor beta chain is a study of OX40 agonist ivuxolimab in advanced cancers. Study context: Patient treatment consisted of intravenous ivuxolimab administration every 2 weeks at 0.01 to 10 mg/kg. Participants averaged roughly 57 years of age (range about 23 to 80) and were about 85% male. Findings and limits, study-wide: Average numbers of expanded clones were greater in CD8+ T cells than in CD4+.

This CDR3 has 14 amino acids. CDR1 is KGHSH and CDR2 is LQKENI in the germline V gene. The V end lost 0 bases, the J end lost 2 bases, and 5 bases lay between the germline ends. The study sampled blood at baseline, cycle 4 day 1, and cycle 7 day 1. With respect to this clone: Its antigen remains unidentified.

The method was immunoSEQ multiplex PCR; TCRdb's version includes in-frame clones alone and lacks a portion of them. The data show tens of thousands of clones, roughly nine tenths seen once. The V and J genes are TRBV18 and TRBJ1-3; D uncertain. Sequencing used CD4+ or CD8+ T cells sorted from blood, obtained in a trial of the OX40 agonist ivuxolimab. The TCR was taken from an adult with an advanced solid tumor such as melanoma, head and neck, liver or kidney cancer. The CDR3 nucleotides read TGTGCCAGCTCACCACCTGTCCCTGGAAACACCATATATTTT. It is translated as CASSPPVPGNTIYF. Using reference TRBV18 and TRBJ1-3 for the parts outside the CDR3, the full variable domain is NAGVMQNPRHLVRRRGQEARLRCSPMKGHSHVYWYRQLPEEGLKFMVYLQKENIIDESGMPKERFSAEFPKEGPSILRIQQVVRGDSAAYFCASSPPVPGNTIYFGEGSWLTVV.